This TCR beta chain is from a study of blood T cell repertoires in COVID-19. Background on the study: Material from acute and convalescent COVID-19 was sourced from the United States, Italy and Spain.

The method was immunoSEQ multiplex PCR; TCRdb's version includes in-frame clones alone and lacks a portion of them. The data show 310,000 or so clones, 88% seen once. Trimming took off 10 bases at V and 7 bases at J, with 26 bases between the two ends. This CDR3 contains 15 residues. Germline V gene data show CDR1 as MDHEN and CDR2 as SYDVKM. The chain joins TRBV28 to TRBJ2-7; D possibly corresponds to TRBD2 (6 bases). This receptor was identified in a woman aged 25 to 39 with COVID-19, enrolled during active disease. The sequenced sample consisted of peripheral blood. The CDR3 DNA is TGTGCCATCGAATCGACCGGGAGTTTTTCTAGGGAGCAGTACTTC. It specifies CAIESTGSFSREQYF.